The entry below describes one TCR beta chain. Antigen specificity is unknown. Other DNA sequences in this specimen translate into the identical CDR3. This sample was included in a study of beta chain features in type 1 diabetes. General observations from the study: All four CD4+ subsets from Type 1 diabetes patients carried moderately but significantly shorter TCRB CDR3s. Patients with type 1 diabetes showed fewer VDJ junction insertions and more deletions. Compared to healthy donors, patients appeared to have naive, central memory and Treg TCRB repertoires that were more alike.

Germline CDR1 GTSNPN, CDR2 SVGIG (reference sequence). The CDR3 is 13 amino acids. V lost 0 bases, J lost 6 bases, and 9 bases lay in between. The isolated RNA, all of it, was reverse transcribed, so expressed TCRB transcripts were what got sequenced. The average read count of naive, central memory and regulatory T cell samples was around 3.6 million. Clones were read by immunoSEQ multiplex PCR, and TCRdb kept only the in-frame ones, dropping some. The table lists 600,000 to 700,000 clones, under 15% of them singletons, with approximately 0.022% in the top ten. The sequenced material came from naive CD4+ T cells from blood. This chain uses TRBV30 with TRBJ1-5, with D possibly being TRBD1 (5 bases). The clonotype originates from a man younger than 35 with type 1 diabetes. CDR3 in DNA: TGTGCCTGGAGTGTTGGGGGAGGTCAGCCCCAGCATTTT. Protein sequence: CAWSVGGGQPQHF.